The TCR beta chain described here comes from a study of blood T cell repertoires in COVID-19. TCRdb's table, derived via immunoSEQ multiplex PCR, lists solely in-frame clones and lacks some. The sample has around 390,000 clones; about 83% are singletons. The CDR3 consists of 18 residues. Germline loops: CDR1 SEHNR, CDR2 FQNEAQ (reference sequence). V dropped 8 bases and J dropped 1; count of bases not matched to a gene: 19. The source material was PBMCs or T cells enriched from blood (not recorded which). The rearrangement uses TRBV7-9 and TRBJ1-2; 7 nucleotides match TRBD1. This TCR was recovered from a woman aged 45-65 years who had recovered from COVID-19. The CDR3: CASPAAGQPILSNYGYTF. CDR3 DNA: TGTGCCAGCCCCGCTGCGGGACAGCCGATACTTAGTAACTATGGCTACACCTTC.